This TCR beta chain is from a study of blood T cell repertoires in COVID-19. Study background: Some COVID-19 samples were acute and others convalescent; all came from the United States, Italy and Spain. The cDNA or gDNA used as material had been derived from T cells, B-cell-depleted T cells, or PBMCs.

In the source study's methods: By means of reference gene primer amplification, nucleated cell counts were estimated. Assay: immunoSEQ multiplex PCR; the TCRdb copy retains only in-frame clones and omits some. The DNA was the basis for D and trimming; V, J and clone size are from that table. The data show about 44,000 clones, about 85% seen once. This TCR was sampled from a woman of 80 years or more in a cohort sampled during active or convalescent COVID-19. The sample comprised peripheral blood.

CDR3 in amino acids: CASSLVSGGSSGNTIYF. DNA for the CDR3: TGTGCCAGCAGCTTAGTTTCAGGGGGGAGCTCTGGAAACACCATATATTTT. The V call is TRBV11-2, the J call TRBJ1-3, with 7 bases aligning to TRBD1. V was pared by 1 base and J by 0 bases, with 6 bases of the junction left unmatched. Germline V gives CDR1 SGHAT, CDR2 FQNNGV. This CDR3 is built from 17 residues.